This T cell receptor beta chain was retrieved from a study of early T cells in non-severe SARS-CoV-2 infection. Study-wide context: Unsorted whole-blood RNA was sequenced in bulk, leaving chains unpaired.

The CDR3 loop spans 16 amino acids. Trimming shortened V by 0 bases and J by 3 bases, and 15 bases separated the two germline ends. Germline V gives CDR1 MGHRA, CDR2 YSYEKL. Each CDR3 protein is one row after TCRdb ran MiXCR on the 5' RACE reads. The table includes around 60,000 distinct CDR3 sequences, approximately 9.3% detected once. Findings and caveats of the study: VDJdb-based annotation leaned toward anti-spike CD8 responses and missed private and CD4 specificities.

Note on this clonotype: The antigen remains unidentified.

Material for sequencing was whole blood. This sequence joins TRBV4-1 and TRBJ2-7; TRBD1 might be the D (5 bases). This receptor was obtained from an adult who was a healthcare worker with PCR-confirmed SARS-CoV-2 infection or an uninfected control (not recorded which). The CDR3 sequence: CASSQDFPGHLYEQYF. The CDR3 coding sequence is TGCGCCAGCAGCCAAGATTTTCCAGGGCATCTCTACGAGCAGTACTTC.